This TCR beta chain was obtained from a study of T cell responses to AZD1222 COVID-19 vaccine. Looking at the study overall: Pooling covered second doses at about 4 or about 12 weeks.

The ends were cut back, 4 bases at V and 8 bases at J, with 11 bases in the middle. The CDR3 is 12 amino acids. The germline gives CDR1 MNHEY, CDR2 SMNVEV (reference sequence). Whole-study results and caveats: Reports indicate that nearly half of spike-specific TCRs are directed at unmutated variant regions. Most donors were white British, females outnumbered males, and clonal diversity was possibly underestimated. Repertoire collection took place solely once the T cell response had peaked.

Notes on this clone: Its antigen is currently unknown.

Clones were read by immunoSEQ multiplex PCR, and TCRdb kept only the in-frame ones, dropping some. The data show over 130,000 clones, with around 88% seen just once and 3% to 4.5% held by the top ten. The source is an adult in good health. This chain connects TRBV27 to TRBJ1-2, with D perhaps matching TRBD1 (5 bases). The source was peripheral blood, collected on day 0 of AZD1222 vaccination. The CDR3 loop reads CASSYQGAGYTF. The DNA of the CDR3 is TGTGCCAGCAGTTATCAGGGCGCGGGCTACACCTTC.